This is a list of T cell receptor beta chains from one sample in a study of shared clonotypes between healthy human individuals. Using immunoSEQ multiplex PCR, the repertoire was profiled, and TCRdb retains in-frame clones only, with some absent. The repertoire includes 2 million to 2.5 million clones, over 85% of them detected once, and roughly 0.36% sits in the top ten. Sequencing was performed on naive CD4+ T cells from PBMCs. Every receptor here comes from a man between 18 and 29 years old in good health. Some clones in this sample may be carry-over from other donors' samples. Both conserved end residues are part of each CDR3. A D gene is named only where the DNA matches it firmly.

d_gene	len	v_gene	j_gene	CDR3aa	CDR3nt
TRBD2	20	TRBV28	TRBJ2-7	CASSPEGRGVLAGGFYEQYF	TGTGCCAGCAGCCCGGAGGGGCGAGGGGTACTAGCGGGAGGATTCTACGAGCAGTACTTC
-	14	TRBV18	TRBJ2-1	CASSLTHSLNEQFF	TGTGCCAGCTCTCTCACACACAGTCTCAATGAGCAGTTCTTC
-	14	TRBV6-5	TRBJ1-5	CASRQSRGNQPQHF	TGTGCCAGCCGTCAGTCGCGAGGCAATCAGCCCCAGCATTTT
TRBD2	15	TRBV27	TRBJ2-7	CASRVAGTSESEQYF	TGTGCCAGCAGGGTAGCCGGGACTAGCGAATCCGAGCAGTACTTC
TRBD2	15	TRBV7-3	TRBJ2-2	CASSLGLLNTGELFF	TGTGCCAGCAGCCTGGGACTATTAAACACCGGGGAGCTGTTTTTT
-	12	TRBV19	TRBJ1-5	CASSIFGQPQHF	TGTGCCAGTAGTATATTCGGTCAGCCCCAGCATTTT
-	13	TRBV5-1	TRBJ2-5	CASRQGIDETQYF	TGCGCCAGCCGCCAGGGAATTGATGAGACCCAGTACTTC
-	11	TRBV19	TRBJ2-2	CASSIGGELFF	TGTGCCAGTAGTATTGGCGGGGAGCTGTTTTTT
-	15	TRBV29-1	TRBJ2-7	CSVEPATGGPYEQYF	TGCAGCGTTGAACCGGCGACAGGAGGACCCTACGAGCAGTACTTC
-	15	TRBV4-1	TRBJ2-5	CASSQEGGGQETQYF	TGCGCCAGCAGCCAAGAAGGTGGCGGACAAGAGACCCAGTACTTC
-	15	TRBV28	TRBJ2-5	CASSLGGTYQETQYF	TGTGCCAGCAGTCTAGGCGGAACCTACCAAGAGACCCAGTACTTC
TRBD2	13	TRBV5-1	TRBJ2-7	CASSPTGLAEQYF	TGCGCCAGCAGCCCCACCGGACTAGCGGAGCAGTACTTC